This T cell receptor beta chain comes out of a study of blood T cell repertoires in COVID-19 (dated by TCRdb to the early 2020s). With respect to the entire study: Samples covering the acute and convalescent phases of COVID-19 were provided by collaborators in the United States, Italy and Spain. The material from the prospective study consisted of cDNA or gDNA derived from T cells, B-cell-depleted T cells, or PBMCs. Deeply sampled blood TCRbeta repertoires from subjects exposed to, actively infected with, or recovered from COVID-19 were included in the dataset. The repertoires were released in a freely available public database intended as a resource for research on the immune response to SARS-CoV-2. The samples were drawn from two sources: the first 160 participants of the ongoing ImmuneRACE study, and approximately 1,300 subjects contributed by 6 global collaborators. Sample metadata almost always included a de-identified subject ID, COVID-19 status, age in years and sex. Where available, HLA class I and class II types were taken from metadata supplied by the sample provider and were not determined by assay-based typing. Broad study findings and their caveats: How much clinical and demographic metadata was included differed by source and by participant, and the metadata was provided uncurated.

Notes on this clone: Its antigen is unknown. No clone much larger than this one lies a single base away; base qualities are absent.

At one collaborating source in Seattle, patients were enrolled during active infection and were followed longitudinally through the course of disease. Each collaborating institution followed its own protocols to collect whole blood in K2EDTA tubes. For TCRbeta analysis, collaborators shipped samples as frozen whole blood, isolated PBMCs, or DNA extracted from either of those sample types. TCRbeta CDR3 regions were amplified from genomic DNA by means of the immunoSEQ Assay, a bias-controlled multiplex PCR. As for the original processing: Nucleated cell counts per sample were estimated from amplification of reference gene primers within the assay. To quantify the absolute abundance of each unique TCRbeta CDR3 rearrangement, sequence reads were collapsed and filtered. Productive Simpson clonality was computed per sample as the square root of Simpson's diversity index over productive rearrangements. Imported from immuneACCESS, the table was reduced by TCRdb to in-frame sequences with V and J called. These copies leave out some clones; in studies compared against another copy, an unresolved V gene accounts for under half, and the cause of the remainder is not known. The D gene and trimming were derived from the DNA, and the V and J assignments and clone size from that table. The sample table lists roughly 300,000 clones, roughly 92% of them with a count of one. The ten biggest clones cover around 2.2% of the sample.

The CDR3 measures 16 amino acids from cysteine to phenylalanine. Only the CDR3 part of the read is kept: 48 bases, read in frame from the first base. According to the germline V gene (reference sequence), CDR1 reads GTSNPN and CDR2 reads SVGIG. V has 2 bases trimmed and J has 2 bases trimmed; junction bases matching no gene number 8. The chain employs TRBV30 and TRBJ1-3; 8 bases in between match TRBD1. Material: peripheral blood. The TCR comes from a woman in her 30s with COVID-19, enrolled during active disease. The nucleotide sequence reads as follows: TGTGCCTGGAGTAAAGGGACAGGCTCAACTGGAAACACCATATATTTT. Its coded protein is CAWSKGTGSTGNTIYF.